Described below is a single TCR beta chain sequence and its context. This clonotype was detected only a few times. This clone's antigen is unknown. Base qualities are missing; no much larger clone stands one base away. The record originates from a study of identical twins (dated by TCRdb to 2015 to 2016). For context, the study as a whole: TCR alpha and beta repertoires from monozygotic twins, unrelated adults of various ages and cord blood were deep-sequenced to test whether fetal clonotypes persist. To rule out contamination, the twin experiments were replicated at different times with different library preparation protocols. Summary of the overall study and its limitations: Out-of-frame TCR alpha sequences shared between twins showed an excess of low generation-probability sequences compared with coincidental sharing between unrelated individuals. Because the same donors could not be followed over many years, the conclusions depended on cross-sectional statistical analysis. Invariant T cells such as MAIT and iNKT could partly confound zero-insertion analyses, though diverse VJ usage argued against this for most clonotypes. Excess twin sharing in beta out-of-frame sequences was weaker because fewer shared sequences lowered the signal-to-noise ratio. Out-of-frame TCR alpha sharing in monozygotic twins was systematically underestimated by recombination models, whereas sharing between unrelated individuals was in agreement with the recombination models. Fewer insertions were carried by abundant cord blood beta clonotypes, a similar but weaker trend appeared in young adult naive repertoires, and no such trend appeared in memory repertoires.

At the junction V is shortened by 5 bases and J by 6 bases; bases outside the gene matches: 8. Counted from cysteine to phenylalanine, this CDR3 has 16 amino acids. Only the CDR3 DNA stays, 48 bases, in frame from base 1. CDR1 SGHNT and CDR2 YENEEA are derived from the germline V gene. All donors were healthy Caucasians. Three pairs of female monozygotic twins, all aged 18 to 29 years, made up the twin cohort. Peripheral blood mononuclear cells were used as the source from which RNA for TCR libraries was isolated. Library preparation employed 5' RACE. Reads for this sample came from an Illumina HiSeq 2000. Template switching introduced a universal primer binding site; the final cDNA contained a unique molecular identifier, enabling accurate counting of TCR cDNA molecules. First-strand cDNA for TCR alpha and beta chains was synthesized from specific primers in the conserved constant-segment region. To control for contamination, every cDNA library was double barcoded, receiving both a SMART-Mk sample barcode and Illumina barcodes. Two successive PCR steps introduced TruSeq adapter sequences along with Illumina sample barcodes. The TCR alpha and beta cDNA libraries were sequenced on the Illumina HiSeq platform using custom primers. In the authors' own workflow: Unique molecular identifiers were extracted from raw reads with MiGEC, and CDR3 positions were determined with MiXCR. For each individual, recombination models were inferred using an EM algorithm with the repgenHMM and IGoR tools. Shared clonotype analysis was performed with the tcR package in R, normalizing sharing by the product of cloneset sizes. Out-of-frame nonproductive sequences were analyzed to study raw recombination free of thymic and clonal selection effects. TCRdb reprocessing: public reads trimmed at Q25 with fastp, clones called with MiXCR, in-frame beta chains kept. Every distinct CDR3 protein forms one entry, paired with its most common genes and DNA. TCRdb, not the original authors, processed these V and J calls. The sample includes fewer than 900,000 distinct CDR3 sequences, with around a sixth observed a single time. The ten largest clonotypes hold 13% of the sample.

These records were also assigned to another study, of T cells expressing NK-cell markers. The second paper further reports: TCR beta-chain repertoires were profiled in sorted CD3+CD56+NKG2C+, CD3+CD56+NKG2C- and CD3+CD56-NKG2C+ T-cell subsets from roughly eight donors. Among the eight sequenced donors, only one was HCMV-seronegative, while the other seven were HCMV-seropositive. To restrict sorting to alphabetaTCR-expressing T cells, an anti-gammadeltaTCR antibody was added in several experiments. In several donors, the dominant CD3+CD56+NKG2C+ clonotypes were found to rank among the top 10 CD8+ clonotypes and to make up about 1.0-7.5% of CD8+ T cells. Those dominant clonotypes were again the most abundant among CD3+CD56-NKG2C+ cells in a few donors, at about 25-65%. Whether the expanded NKG2C-expressing T cell clones were specific for HCMV antigens remained unclear. The study sequenced eight donors, all healthy volunteers chosen at random: three men and five women. HCMV serostatus was determined by detecting HCMV-specific IgG in serum with a commercial ELISA kit. Bulk peripheral blood T-cell repertoires were additionally sequenced from unsorted PBMC for 5 or 6 donors. MIGEC was used to demultiplex reads and group reads by UMI, and MiTCR was used to assemble and quantify clonotypes. To remove erroneous sequences, TCR cDNA sequences were retained only when supported by two or more reads. The tcR package was used for downstream repertoire analysis, and clonotypes were matched across fractions by CDR3 nucleotide sequence plus V segment. VDJmatch was used to annotate antigen specificity against VDJdb, with one amino acid substitution in CDR3 permitted.

The chain employs TRBV11-3 and TRBJ2-1, and 12 junctional nucleotides match TRBD2. The sequence came from a woman in her late teens or twenties in good health. Sequencing input: PBMCs. The sequenced DNA: TGTGCCAGCAGCCTCTCTAGCGGGGGGGCGGGCAATGAGCAGTTCTTC. Translated, this gives CASSLSSGGAGNEQFF.